A single sample gave rise to the 27 T cell receptor beta chains below, sequenced in a study of cytomegalovirus exposure and HLA in healthy donors. This PCR relied on a set of 60 Vbeta primers and 13 Jbeta primers. Assay: immunoSEQ multiplex PCR; the TCRdb copy retains only in-frame clones and omits some. Found here are approximately 110,000 clones, approximately 70% of them singletons; the top ten hold roughly 10%. Sequencing was done on a sample of PBMCs. The receptors stem from a man aged 35 to 55 in good health and CMV-seropositive.

This clone was seen a few times. This chain connects TRBV6-4 to TRBJ2-6, with a possible D match to TRBD1 (5 bases). This CDR3 has 16 residues. Trimming removed 2 bases at V and 0 bases at J, with 8 bases between. CDR1 is MRHNA, CDR2 SNTAGT, per germline. Here the CDR3 reads CASSDDSNSGANVLTF. For the CDR3, the DNA is TGTGCCAGCAGTGACGACAGTAACTCTGGGGCCAACGTCCTGACTTTC.

The V and J genes are TRBV7-8 and TRBJ2-1; TRBD2 aligns across 15 bases. The CDR3 is 18 residues long. Germline lookup yields CDR1 SGHVS and CDR2 FQNEAQ. Germline trimming cut 4 bases from V and 0 bases from J; bases unmatched to any gene: 4. The CDR3 spells CASSWGLAGGSSYNEQFF. The CDR3 bases are TGTGCCAGCAGCTGGGGACTAGCGGGAGGCAGCTCCTACAATGAGCAGTTCTTC.

The gene calls are TRBV15 and TRBJ2-7, with 7 bases identical to TRBD2. Trimming cost V 0 bases and J 4 bases; bases outside gene matches: 9. CDR3 length: 16 amino acids. Germline loops: CDR1 LNHNV, CDR2 YYDKDF (reference sequence). CDR3 nucleotide sequence: TGTGCCACCAGCAGAGATGAGGTCAGCGGGATGTACGAGCAGTACTTC. It translates to CATSRDEVSGMYEQYF.

The genes are TRBV4-3 and TRBJ1-3; D not resolved. The CDR3 contains 14 residues. V was cut by 0 bases and J by 5 bases, with 8 bases left in between. CDR1 and CDR2 (germline): LGHNA, YSLEER. This chain's CDR3 is CASSQDRGRNTIYF. CDR3 in DNA: TGCGCCAGCAGCCAAGATAGAGGGAGAAACACCATATATTTT.

This chain joins TRBV6-5 and TRBJ2-1; perhaps TRBD2 as D (5 bases). Trimming took off 0 bases at V and 7 bases at J, with 10 bases between the two ends. Germline CDR1 and CDR2: MNHEY and SVGAGI. The CDR3 is made up of 14 amino acids. The CDR3 nucleotides read TGTGCCAGCAGTTACTCGAGGGTCGGAAATGAGCAGTTCTTC. Translating it yields CASSYSRVGNEQFF.

The chain carries TRBV28 and TRBJ2-1, with a possible D match to TRBD2 (6 bases). Trimming took 3 bases from V and 4 from J, leaving 13 bases between them. In germline, CDR1 is MDHEN, CDR2 SYDVKM. The CDR3 length is 15 residues. CDR3 region: CASSLRGTIYNEQFF. The CDR3 DNA is TGTGCCAGCAGTTTGCGCGGGACCATTTACAATGAGCAGTTCTTC.

This sequence joins TRBV11-3 and TRBJ2-7, with D possibly matching TRBD2 (6 bases). Germline V gene lookup returns CDR1 SGHNT and CDR2 YENEEA. The CDR3 covers 14 residues. With 4 bases removed from V and 5 bases from J, the gap between germline ends came to 15 bases. The CDR3 loop is CASSSGLGTDEQYF. As DNA, the CDR3 is TGTGCCAGCAGCTCGGGACTCGGGACTGACGAGCAGTACTTC.

The V call is TRBV29-1, the J call TRBJ2-5; 8 bases agree with TRBD1. The assigned J gene may be wrong: the sequence end matches TRBJ2-7 better. The CDR3 loop spans 14 amino acids. Germline CDR1 and CDR2: SQVTM and ANQGSEA. CDR3 bases: TGCAGCGTTACCAAGACAGGGGTATTACACGAGCAGTACTTC. Protein product: CSVTKTGVLHEQYF.

This clone showed up just once. The V call is TRBV18, the J call TRBJ2-6, with D unclear. Trimming took off 3 bases at V and 2 bases at J, with 5 bases between the two ends. The CDR3 is 14 residues long. Germline loops: CDR1 KGHSH, CDR2 LQKENI. As DNA, the CDR3 is TGTGCCAGCTCACCCCTTCCTGGGGCCAACGTCCTGACTTTC. Its protein is CASSPLPGANVLTF. Drawing the rest from reference TRBV18 and TRBJ2-6, the complete variable domain is NAGVMQNPRHLVRRRGQEARLRCSPMKGHSHVYWYRQLPEEGLKFMVYLQKENIIDESGMPKERFSAEFPKEGPSILRIQQVVRGDSAAYFCASSPLPGANVLTFGAGSRLTVL.

The CDR3 region is CAGGEGYEQYV. The CDR3 DNA sequence: TGTGCCGGCGGGGAGGGCTACGAGCAGTACGTC. V and J are TRBV30 and TRBJ2-7; TRBD2 matches 7 bases. Germline lookup yields CDR1 GTSNPN and CDR2 SVGIG (reference sequence). Trimming cost V 8 bases and J 3 bases; bases outside gene matches: 4. CDR3 length: 11 amino acids.

This sequence joins TRBV30 and TRBJ2-3; TRBD2 might be the D (6 bases). The CDR3 runs to 11 residues. Per germline, CDR1 GTSNPN and CDR2 SVGIG (reference sequence). For the CDR3, the DNA is TGTGCTCAGGAGGGGACAGATACGCAGTATTTT. As protein: CAQEGTDTQYF.

V and J are TRBV19 and TRBJ1-5; no definite D call. Trimming removed 6 bases from V and 3 bases from J, with 15 bases in between. CDR1 LNHDA and CDR2 SQIVND come from the germline V gene (reference sequence). The CDR3 runs 15 residues. As DNA, the CDR3 is TGTGCCAGTAGCCCAAGCGGCGGGTCCAATCAGCCCCAGCATTTT. It codes for CASSPSGGSNQPQHF.

This clone has a single count. The chain is built from TRBV5-5 and TRBJ2-1; 11 bases are shared with TRBD1. V shed 2 bases and J 0 bases; nucleotides not matched to a gene: 10. The CDR3 length is 19 residues. CDR1 and CDR2 (germline): SGHKS, YYEKEE (reference sequence). The CDR3 nucleotides read TGTGCCAGCAGCTTTCGGACAGGGGGCGGGGATAGCTCCTACAATGAGCAGTTCTTC. It is translated as CASSFRTGGGDSSYNEQFF.

V usage is TRBV6-1 and J usage is TRBJ2-7; D is perhaps TRBD2 (5 bases). Trimming removed 6 bases from V and 7 bases from J, with 16 bases in between. CDR1 and CDR2 from the germline V gene are MNHNS and SASEGT. The CDR3 sequence is 13 residues long. CDR3 sequence (DNA): TGTGCCAGCAGGTCCGGGGTGAGAAAAGAGCAGTACTTC. Protein: CASRSGVRKEQYF.

The chain combines TRBV7-2 with TRBJ2-5, with D possibly matching TRBD1 (6 bases). Deletions cut 5 bases from V and 7 bases from J, with 14 bases between. This CDR3 spans 13 amino acids. Germline V gives CDR1 SGHTA, CDR2 FQGNSA. CDR3 sequence reads: CASSVPLGGTQYF. The CDR3 DNA sequence: TGTGCCAGCAGCGTTCCTCTAGGGGGGACCCAGTACTTC.

J is TRBJ2-1 and V is TRBV29-1, with 12 bases that match TRBD1. The CDR3 covers 14 residues. The V segment lost 6 bases and the J segment 6 bases; nucleotides outside the gene matches: 6. Germline CDR1 reads SQVTM; CDR2 reads ANQGSEA. The CDR3, as DNA: TGCAGCGTAGCGGGACAGGGGGCATCCAATGAGCAGTTCTTC. Its protein is CSVAGQGASNEQFF.

The rearrangement joins TRBV7-9 to TRBJ2-7, with 9 bases matching TRBD1. The CDR3 is 13 amino acids. J lost 5 bases, V lost 1 base, and 0 bases had no gene match. CDR1 is SEHNR and CDR2 is FQNEAQ in the germline V gene (reference sequence). CDR3: CASSLDRGHEQYV. The CDR3 region has the DNA TGTGCCAGCAGCTTAGACAGGGGGCACGAGCAGTACGTC.

This rearrangement joins TRBV9 to TRBJ1-1; D gene unclear. The length of the CDR3 is 15 residues. The germline V gene has CDR1 SGDLS and CDR2 YYNGEE. Trimming left V 0 bases short and J 0 bases short, with 9 bases between. The CDR3 region is CASSVGGFLNTEAFF. CDR3 bases: TGTGCCAGCAGCGTAGGCGGGTTTTTGAACACTGAAGCTTTCTTT.

This clone was seen a handful of times. The DNA of the CDR3 is TGTGCCAGCAGGCGGACTAGCGGAACGGGGGATACGCAGTATTTT. Protein: CASRRTSGTGDTQYF. The chain uses TRBV2 and TRBJ2-3; 10 bases match TRBD2. The V and J ends lost 6 bases and 6 bases, in that order; junction bases with no gene match: 9. This CDR3 spans 15 amino acids. Germline V gene sequence: CDR1 SNHLY, CDR2 FYNNEI. Based on the CDR3 plus reference TRBV2 and TRBJ2-3, the full variable domain is EPEVTQTPSHQVTQMGQEVILRCVPISNHLYFYWYRQILGQKVEFLVSFYNNEISEKSEIFDDQFSVERPDGSNFTLKIRSTKLEDSAMYFCASRRTSGTGDTQYFGPGTRLTVL.

The rearrangement links TRBV28 to TRBJ1-4; 7 nucleotides match TRBD1. J gave up 0 bases and V 5 bases, and 6 bases lay outside the gene matches. CDR1 and CDR2 from the germline V gene are MDHEN and SYDVKM. CDR3 length equals 16 residues. The CDR3, as DNA: TGTGCCAGCAGTACCCGACAGGGCGCAACTAATGAAAAACTGTTTTTT. It translates to CASSTRQGATNEKLFF. The whole variable domain, remainder taken from reference TRBV28 and TRBJ1-4, is DVKVTQSSRYLVKRTGEKVFLECVQDMDHENMFWYRQDPGLGLRLIYFSYDVKMKEKGDIPEGYSVSREKKERFSLILESASTNQTSMYLCASSTRQGATNEKLFFGSGTQLSVL.

The V gene is TRBV5-1, the J gene TRBJ1-6; the D is unclear. Deletions cut 0 bases from V and 6 bases from J, with 4 bases between. Germline V CDR1 and CDR2: SGHRS, YFSETQ. This CDR3 spans 13 amino acids. The CDR3 region has the DNA TGCGCCAGCAGCTTGGGGGCTAATTCACCCCTCCACTTT. As protein: CASSLGANSPLHF. The variable domain in full, with the rest retrieved from reference TRBV5-1 and TRBJ1-6, is KAGVTQTPRYLIKTRGQQVTLSCSPISGHRSVSWYQQTPGQGLQFLFEYFSETQRNKGNFPGRFSGRQFSNSRSEMNVSTLELGDSALYLCASSLGANSPLHFGNGTRLTVT.

V usage is TRBV25-1 and J usage is TRBJ2-2, with no clear D. Germline CDR1 reads MGHDK; CDR2 reads SYGVNS. V dropped 4 bases and J dropped 1 base, with 4 bases sitting between them. The CDR3 sequence is 13 residues long. CDR3 loop: CASSVGNTGELFF. The CDR3 region has the DNA TGTGCCAGCAGTGTCGGGAACACCGGGGAGCTGTTTTTT.

The V gene is TRBV30, the J gene TRBJ2-5, with D possibly being TRBD2 (5 bases). Germline V lookup: CDR1 GTSNPN, CDR2 SVGIG (reference sequence). The CDR3 sequence is 13 residues long. Trimming removed 2 bases at V and 7 bases at J, with 14 bases between. The DNA of the CDR3 is TGTGCCTGGAGTACCGGGGTATTTGGGACCCAGTACTTC. Translated, it gives CAWSTGVFGTQYF.

The CDR3: CATSRPGQGTTFYF. DNA for the CDR3: TGTGCCACCAGCAGACCGGGACAGGGGACGACTTTCTACTTC. This chain joins TRBV15 and TRBJ2-5; TRBD1 matches 10 bases. With V trimmed by 2 bases and J by 14 bases, 11 bases remained unmatched. In germline, CDR1 is LNHNV, CDR2 YYDKDF (reference sequence). This CDR3 region has 14 residues.

The chain couples TRBV6-6 to TRBJ2-7; 9 bases agree with TRBD2. The germline V gene encodes CDR1 MNHNY and CDR2 SVGAGI (reference sequence). With V trimmed by 5 bases and J by 6 bases, 5 bases remained unmatched. There are 13 residues in the CDR3. This chain's CDR3 is CASSRTSDAEQYV. CDR3 DNA sequence: TGTGCCAGCAGTCGGACTAGCGACGCCGAGCAGTACGTC.

This sequence joins TRBV5-1 and TRBJ1-2, with 7 bases aligning to TRBD1. This CDR3 has 13 residues. CDR1 is SGHRS and CDR2 is YFSETQ in the germline V gene. V lost 1 base to trimming and J lost 6 bases; unmatched junction nucleotides: 3. CDR3 protein: CASSLSQGNGYTF. Written as DNA, the CDR3 is TGCGCCAGCAGCTTGTCACAGGGGAATGGCTACACCTTC.

The chain recombines TRBV5-1 with TRBJ2-1; 10 bases map to TRBD2. Trimming cost V 0 bases and J 5 bases; bases outside gene matches: 17. The CDR3 has 20 residues. The germline gives CDR1 SGHRS, CDR2 YFSETQ. The CDR3 DNA reads TGCGCCAGCAGCTTGGTAGGACTAGCGGTCCCGACGGGAAACAACAATGAGCAGTTCTTC. Translated, it gives CASSLVGLAVPTGNNNEQFF.